The next 5 T cell receptor beta chains were all read from a single sample in a study of blood T cell repertoires in COVID-19. The protocol was immunoSEQ multiplex PCR, while the TCRdb copy is restricted to in-frame clones and leaves out a portion. The sample lists under 300,000 clones; more than 75% were seen once. The sequencing input was peripheral blood. The receptor set was obtained from a woman between 40 and 50 years old who had recovered from COVID-19.

The rearrangement joins TRBV12-3 or TRBV12-4 to TRBJ2-7, with D possibly matching TRBD1 (6 bases). The CDR3 is 12 residues long. CDR3 loop: CASTGPSYEQYF. The CDR3 DNA reads TGTGCATCGACAGGCCCATCCTACGAGCAGTACTTC.

V and J are TRBV7-9 and TRBJ2-2, with D maybe TRBD1 (5 bases). Germline V gene data show CDR1 as SEHNR and CDR2 as FQNEAQ (reference sequence). Trimming took off 1 base at V and 0 bases at J, with 6 bases between the two ends. The CDR3 has 15 residues. DNA for the CDR3: TGTGCCAGCAGCTTAGACAGGCCGAACACCGGGGAGCTGTTTTTT. Translation gives CASSLDRPNTGELFF.

The rearrangement uses TRBV30 and TRBJ1-2; a weak D match, TRBD1 (6 bases). The CDR3 has 15 residues. V was cut by 2 bases and J by 4 bases, with 17 bases left in between. Germline V CDR1 and CDR2: GTSNPN, SVGIG (reference sequence). For the CDR3, the DNA is TGTGCCTGGAGTCCCGGGGGGGCCGCAGGCTATGGCTACACCTTC. This sequence encodes CAWSPGGAAGYGYTF.

The CDR3 loop is CASSPRGRGEQFF. The CDR3, as DNA: TGTGCCAGCAGCCCCAGGGGGCGTGGTGAGCAGTTCTTC. The chain combines TRBV7-3 with TRBJ2-1; 8 bases map to TRBD1. Germline CDR1 is SGHTA and CDR2 is FQGTGA. V dropped 5 bases and J dropped 9; count of bases not matched to a gene: 6. The CDR3 covers 13 residues.

The chain joins TRBV19 to TRBJ1-2, with D tentatively TRBD1 (5 bases). There are 12 residues in the CDR3. V lost 5 bases, J lost 5 bases, and 9 bases lay in between. Germline assignment: CDR1 LNHDA and CDR2 SQIVND (reference sequence). CDR3 nucleotides: TGTGCCAGTAGTGCCGGGGGGTATGGCTACACCTTC. The encoded protein is CASSAGGYGYTF.